This TCR beta chain was sequenced in a study of T-cell reconstitution after alpha-beta-depleted transplantation in children. Whole-study results and caveats: Diversity of TCRbeta at day 60 was high in some patients, arising from surviving recipient T cells and thymic progenitors. About two months after transplant, alpha-beta T cells reportedly came from several hundred expanded graft clones. Counts and diversity of T cells one year after transplant came mostly from newly produced T cells.

V lost 5 bases to trimming and J lost 2 bases, with 17 bases between them. The length of the CDR3 is 16 residues. Using unique molecular identifiers, the investigators prepared the TCRbeta library. Each CDR3 protein gets one entry after TCRdb re-called the PCR reads with MiXCR. The table has over 100,000 distinct CDR3 sequences, 10% seen once. In this sample, this clonotype turned up many times. Its target is not known. The clonotype was recovered from a boy aged 2 to 9 with acute lymphoblastic leukemia, due to receive a stem cell transplant. V and J are TRBV12-3 or TRBV12-4 and TRBJ2-3; D might be TRBD1 or TRBD2, each matching 5 bases. Sample: PBMCs, taken before TCRalphabeta/CD19-depleted stem cell transplant. For the CDR3, the DNA is TGTGCCAGCAGTCCCAAAGGGACGGCCGTCACAGATACGCAGTATTTT. The encoded protein is CASSPKGTAVTDTQYF.